Shown below are 10 T cell receptor beta chains from a single sample sequenced in a study of human T cells and chemical hapten exposure. Described time point: healthy volunteer bleed at 6 weeks. Extraction of total RNA was performed on unfractionated whole blood. TCRdb itself ran the RACE reads through MiXCR, one entry per CDR3 protein. The table has about 70,000 distinct CDR3 sequences, about 6.5% seen once; the top ten hold around 3.4%. The sample taken for sequencing was whole blood. These receptors all stem from a female donor in good health. Some clones in this sample may be carry-over from other donors' samples.

At least ten counts were recorded for this clonotype. The chain recombines TRBV30 with TRBJ1-1; TRBD1 matches at 8 bases. The germline CDR1 and CDR2 sequences are GTSNPN and SVGIG (reference sequence). This CDR3 region has 15 residues. J was trimmed by 3 bases and V by 2 bases; bases with no gene match: 8. The DNA for the CDR3 is TGTGCCTGGAGTTCACCCGACAGGGGATACACTGAAGCTTTCTTT. Translating it yields CAWSSPDRGYTEAFF.

The table lists this clonotype with a few counts. The chain is built from TRBV6-4 and TRBJ2-1, with TRBD2 matching 9 bases. Germline V gene data show CDR1 as MRHNA and CDR2 as SNTAGT. V lost 0 bases, J lost 4 bases, and 1 base stayed unmatched. The CDR3 totals 15 residues. The CDR3 region is CASSDSSGSYNEQFF. The CDR3 DNA follows: TGTGCCAGCAGTGACTCTAGCGGGAGTTACAATGAGCAGTTCTTC.

In this sample, this clonotype turned up many times. The CDR3 DNA reads as TGTGCCAGCAGTTTAAGTGGCTCTGGAAACACCATATATTTT. It is translated as CASSLSGSGNTIYF. The chain combines TRBV12-3 or TRBV12-4 with TRBJ1-3, with no clear D. The CDR3 is 14 residues long. V dropped 2 bases and J dropped 0 bases, with 5 bases sitting between them.

This clonotype was recorded at least ten times. The chain recombines TRBV28 with TRBJ1-5, with a possible D match to TRBD1 (6 bases). Germline V gene sequence: CDR1 MDHEN, CDR2 SYDVKM. Trimming stripped 7 bases from V and 7 bases from J, with 11 bases between. The CDR3 sequence is 12 residues long. CDR3 in amino acids: CASNIDRQPQHF. The CDR3 nucleotides read TGTGCCAGCAACATAGACAGGCAGCCCCAGCATTTT.

This clonotype was picked up many times. This chain connects TRBV6-1 to TRBJ2-3; 11 nucleotides match TRBD2. Germline V lookup: CDR1 MNHNS, CDR2 SASEGT. The CDR3 length is 20 residues. The trim removed 7 bases at V and 0 bases at J, leaving 18 bases unmatched. The CDR3 sequence is CASIKTWGTSGMGSTDTQYF. The DNA of the CDR3 is TGTGCCAGCATCAAGACGTGGGGGACTAGCGGTATGGGAAGCACAGATACGCAGTATTTT.

As for this clonotype: A read error may account for a junction end that differs from germline. This rearrangement joins TRBV12-3 or TRBV12-4 to TRBJ2-7; D perhaps matches TRBD1 (5 bases). The CDR3 consists of 14 residues. For the CDR3, the DNA is TGTGCCAGCAGTCTTTACAGGAGCTCCTACCAGCAGTACTTC. Amino acids: CASSLYRSSYQQYF.

This chain joins TRBV11-1 and TRBJ2-1; TRBD2 matches at 11 bases. The CDR3 totals 17 residues. Trimming took 4 bases from V and 9 from J; bases not matched to a gene: 14. Germline V CDR1 and CDR2: SGHAT, FQDESV (reference sequence). The CDR3 loop reads CASSSTTLAGGSGEQFF. DNA of the CDR3: TGTGCCAGCAGCTCCACGACCCTAGCGGGAGGTTCGGGTGAGCAGTTCTTC.

The chain combines TRBV5-1 with TRBJ2-3; 9 bases match TRBD2. The CDR3 is 14 residues long. Germline lookup yields CDR1 SGHRS and CDR2 YFSETQ. V lost 6 bases to trimming and J lost 2 bases; unmatched junction nucleotides: 4. CDR3 nucleotides: TGCGCCAGCAAAGGACTAGCGATCACAGATACGCAGTATTTT. Its protein is CASKGLAITDTQYF. The whole variable domain, filled in from reference TRBV5-1 and TRBJ2-3, reads KAGVTQTPRYLIKTRGQQVTLSCSPISGHRSVSWYQQTPGQGLQFLFEYFSETQRNKGNFPGRFSGRQFSNSRSEMNVSTLELGDSALYLCASKGLAITDTQYFGPGTRLTVL.

V is TRBV11-2 and J is TRBJ2-6; the D gene is possibly TRBD2 (7 bases). V was trimmed by 5 bases and J by 4 bases, leaving 24 bases between them. This CDR3 has 19 amino acids. Germline CDR1 SGHAT, CDR2 FQNNGV. The CDR3 loop is CASSVQVRGGGSGANVLTF. CDR3 nucleotides: TGTGCCAGCAGCGTACAAGTCCGAGGGGGGGGTTCCGGGGCCAACGTCCTGACTTTC.

This clonotype was observed many times. The chain has TRBV14 and TRBJ1-1, with a possible D match to TRBD1 (6 bases). There are 13 residues in the CDR3. Germline V gives CDR1 SGHDN, CDR2 FVKESK. Trimming took 4 bases from V and 5 from J, leaving 11 bases between them. The DNA for the CDR3 is TGTGCCAGCAGCCTTAACGGACAGACTGAAGCTTTCTTT. It is translated as CASSLNGQTEAFF. The full variable domain, completed using reference TRBV14 and TRBJ1-1, is EAGVTQFPSHSVIEKGQTVTLRCDPISGHDNLYWYRRVMGKEIKFLLHFVKESKQDESGMPNNRFLAERTGGTYSTLKVQPAELEDSGVYFCASSLNGQTEAFFGQGTRLTVV.